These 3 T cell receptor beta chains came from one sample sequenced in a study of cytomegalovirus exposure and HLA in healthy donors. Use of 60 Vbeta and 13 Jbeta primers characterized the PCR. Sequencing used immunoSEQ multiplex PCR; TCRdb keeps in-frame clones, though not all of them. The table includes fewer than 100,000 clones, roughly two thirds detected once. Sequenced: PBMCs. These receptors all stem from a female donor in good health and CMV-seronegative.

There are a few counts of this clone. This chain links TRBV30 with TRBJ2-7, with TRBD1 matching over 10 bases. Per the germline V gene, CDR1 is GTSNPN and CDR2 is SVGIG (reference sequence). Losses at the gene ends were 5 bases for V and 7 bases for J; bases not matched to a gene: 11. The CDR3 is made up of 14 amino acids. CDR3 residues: CAWVSRDRGGEQYF. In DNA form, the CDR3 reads TGTGCCTGGGTGTCCCGGGACAGGGGTGGGGAGCAGTACTTC.

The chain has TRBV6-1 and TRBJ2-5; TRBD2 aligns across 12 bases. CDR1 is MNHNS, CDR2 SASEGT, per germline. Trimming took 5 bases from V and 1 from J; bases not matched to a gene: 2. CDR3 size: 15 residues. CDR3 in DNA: TGTGCCAGCAGTCTACTAGCGGGGGGCCAAGAGACCCAGTACTTC. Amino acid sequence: CASSLLAGGQETQYF.

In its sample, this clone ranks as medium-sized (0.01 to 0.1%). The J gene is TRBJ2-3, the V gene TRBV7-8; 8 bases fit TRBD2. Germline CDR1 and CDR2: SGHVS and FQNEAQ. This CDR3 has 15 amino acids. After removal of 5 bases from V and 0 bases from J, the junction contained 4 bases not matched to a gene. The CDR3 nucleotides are TGTGCCAGCAGCGGGATAGCGGGGAGCACAGATACGCAGTATTTT. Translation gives CASSGIAGSTDTQYF.